A selection of T cell receptor beta chains follows, all from one sample in a study of T cells in Graves' hyperthyroidism and ophthalmopathy. TCRdb called the multiplex PCR reads again in MiXCR, with one record for every CDR3 protein. The table lists roughly 400,000 distinct CDR3 sequences, 11% to 15% of them singletons, with 28% in the top ten. What was sequenced was blood. The source of these receptors is a man aged 45-60 years with Graves' ophthalmopathy. Both conserved end residues are part of each CDR3. The order of the fields is V gene, D gene, J gene, clone size, CDR3 protein, CDR3 DNA. D genes are given only for firm matches. Only part of the rows carry a size: once, few, many, or a class if the clone is expanded.

v_call: TRBV6-2/TRBV6-3; d_call: TRBD2; j_call: TRBJ2-1; clone_size: .; cdr3_aa: CASTMASGRYNEQFF; cdr3_nt: TGTGCCAGCACGATGGCTAGCGGAAGATACAATGAGCAGTTCTTC
v_call: TRBV20-1; d_call: TRBD2; j_call: TRBJ2-3; clone_size: many; cdr3_aa: CSAPVEAGVTDTQYF; cdr3_nt: TGCAGTGCTCCCGTGGAAGCGGGAGTAACAGATACGCAGTATTTT
v_call: TRBV28; d_call: TRBD2; j_call: TRBJ2-1; clone_size: few; cdr3_aa: CAIRSSTGLAFDNEQFF; cdr3_nt: TGTGCCATCAGATCAAGTACGGGACTAGCGTTTGACAATGAGCAGTTCTTC
v_call: TRBV5-1; d_call: .; j_call: TRBJ1-5; clone_size: .; cdr3_aa: CASSATTGNQPQHF; cdr3_nt: TGCGCCAGCAGCGCGACGACAGGCAATCAGCCCCAGCATTTT
v_call: TRBV5-1; d_call: .; j_call: TRBJ1-2; clone_size: few; cdr3_aa: CASSATVGVGYTF; cdr3_nt: TGCGCCAGCAGCGCGACGGTAGGGGTCGGCTACACCTTC
v_call: TRBV5-1; d_call: .; j_call: TRBJ1-5; clone_size: .; cdr3_aa: CASSLGQGHQPQHF; cdr3_nt: TGCGCCAGCAGCTTGGGGCAGGGCCATCAGCCCCAGCATTTT
v_call: TRBV7-2; d_call: TRBD1; j_call: TRBJ1-5; clone_size: many; cdr3_aa: CASSPTGRNQPQHF; cdr3_nt: TGTGCCAGCAGCCCGACAGGGAGGAATCAGCCCCAGCATTTT
v_call: TRBV9; d_call: .; j_call: TRBJ2-5; clone_size: few; cdr3_aa: CASSVGVLAQETQYF; cdr3_nt: TGTGCCAGCAGCGTAGGTGTCCTAGCTCAGGAGACCCAGTACTTC
v_call: TRBV19; d_call: .; j_call: TRBJ2-1; clone_size: few; cdr3_aa: CASSIEGGGYNEQFF; cdr3_nt: TGTGCCAGTAGTATAGAAGGGGGAGGCTACAATGAGCAGTTCTTC
v_call: TRBV20-1; d_call: TRBD2; j_call: TRBJ2-3; clone_size: many; cdr3_aa: CSALREAGGTQYF; cdr3_nt: TGCAGTGCCCTGCGGGAGGCGGGGGGTACGCAGTATTTT
v_call: TRBV29-1; d_call: .; j_call: TRBJ2-2; clone_size: many; cdr3_aa: CSARTAGAGELFF; cdr3_nt: TGCAGCGCACGGACAGCCGGAGCGGGGGAGCTGTTTTTT
v_call: TRBV5-1; d_call: .; j_call: TRBJ2-3; clone_size: many; cdr3_aa: CASSSLTTDTQYF; cdr3_nt: TGCGCCAGCAGCTCACTCACTACGGATACGCAGTATTTT
v_call: TRBV9; d_call: TRBD1; j_call: TRBJ2-1; clone_size: .; cdr3_aa: CASSVEGTGFNEQFF; cdr3_nt: TGTGCCAGCAGCGTAGAAGGGACAGGGTTCAATGAGCAGTTCTTC
v_call: TRBV12-3/TRBV12-4; d_call: TRBD1; j_call: TRBJ2-4; clone_size: .; cdr3_aa: CASSPDRGIAKNIQYF; cdr3_nt: TGTGCCAGCAGTCCCGACAGGGGGATCGCCAAAAACATTCAGTACTTC
v_call: TRBV7-9; d_call: .; j_call: TRBJ2-1; clone_size: many; cdr3_aa: CASSLSSGFDGEQFF; cdr3_nt: TGTGCCAGCAGCTTGAGCTCCGGGTTTGATGGTGAGCAGTTCTTC
v_call: TRBV11-1; d_call: .; j_call: TRBJ2-7; clone_size: few; cdr3_aa: CASSLPTRAGVLVSYEQYF; cdr3_nt: TGTGCCAGCAGCCTCCCGACGAGGGCTGGGGTTTTAGTGTCCTACGAGCAGTACTTC
v_call: TRBV7-9; d_call: TRBD2; j_call: TRBJ2-3; clone_size: .; cdr3_aa: CASSLGPSGGKDTQYF; cdr3_nt: TGTGCCAGCAGCTTGGGACCTAGCGGGGGGAAAGATACGCAGTATTTT
v_call: TRBV5-1; d_call: .; j_call: TRBJ2-7; clone_size: many; cdr3_aa: CASTLTDGPYEQYF; cdr3_nt: TGCGCCTCAACTCTAACGGATGGCCCCTACGAGCAGTACTTC